The present TCR beta chain was sequenced within a study of cytomegalovirus exposure and HLA in healthy donors. Study-wide context: From donors who were HLA-typed, an early data release held around 85 million unique TCRs. Findings and limits, study-wide: At a 0.05 false discovery rate, a later analysis found over 15,000 TCR beta sequences to be associated with HLA alleles. Within an earlier analysis, most TCR beta V segments proved productive either about 87% or about 30% of the time.

The PCR ran on 60 Vbeta and 13 Jbeta primers. The assay was immunoSEQ multiplex PCR, and TCRdb's table has in-frame clones only and misses some. The sample shows 250,000 or so clones, around nine tenths of them seen only once. Details on this clone: Its antigen is unknown.

V lost 0 bases and J 7 bases, leaving 13 bases between the germline ends. CDR1 and CDR2 (germline): GTSNPN, SVGIG (reference sequence). The CDR3 runs to 13 residues. The sequence was collected from a girl aged 2-10 years in good health and CMV-seronegative. The J gene is TRBJ2-7, the V gene TRBV30; no clear D. Material: PBMCs. This CDR3 is CAWSVAGANEQYF. CDR3 nucleotides: TGTGCCTGGAGTGTAGCAGGCGCTAATGAGCAGTACTTC. Full variable domain (remainder filled in from reference TRBV30 and TRBJ2-7): SQTIHQWPATLVQPVGSPLSLECTVEGTSNPNLYWYRQAAGRGLQLLFYSVGIGQISSEVPQNLSASRPQDRQFILSSKKLLLSDSGFYLCAWSVAGANEQYFGPGTRLTVT.